These 31 T cell receptor beta chains were all obtained from the same sample, sequenced in a study of shared clonotypes between healthy human individuals. Using immunoSEQ multiplex PCR, the repertoire was profiled, and TCRdb retains in-frame clones only, with some absent. The sample has a few million clones, approximately 94% seen once; the top ten hold over 0.1%. The sample taken for sequencing was naive CD4+ T cells sorted from blood. The subset here: CD45RA+ positively selected. The receptors were sampled from a man between 18 and 35 years old in good health.

The sample holds a few counts of this clone. This rearrangement joins TRBV2 to TRBJ1-2; D may be TRBD1 (6 bases). The CDR3 length is 13 residues. V was trimmed by 6 bases and J by 0 bases, leaving 8 bases between them. Per the germline V gene, CDR1 is SNHLY and CDR2 is FYNNEI. Written as DNA, the CDR3 is TGTGCCAGCAGGGACAGACCTAACTATGGCTACACCTTC. It translates to CASRDRPNYGYTF.

J is TRBJ1-5 and V is TRBV6-5; maybe TRBD1 (6 bases). Germline V gene sequence: CDR1 MNHEY, CDR2 SVGAGI. The V end was cut by 6 bases, the J end by 2 bases, with 14 bases between. The CDR3 runs 15 residues. The CDR3 bases are TGTGCCAGCAGAGAACAGGGAAAGGGCAATCAGCCCCAGCATTTT. This translates into CASREQGKGNQPQHF.

The J gene is TRBJ1-2, the V gene TRBV5-1; D gene unclear. CDR1 is SGHRS, CDR2 YFSETQ, per germline. This CDR3 has 14 amino acids. V lost 5 bases and J lost 4, with 15 bases in between. DNA of the CDR3: TGCGCCAGCAGGCCGGGCGGCGGCGGCTATGGCTACACCTTC. Translating it yields CASRPGGGGYGYTF.

This chain connects TRBV13 to TRBJ2-7, with 8 positions matching TRBD2. The J segment lost 7 bases and the V segment lost 7 bases, leaving 6 bases of the junction unmatched. This CDR3 is built from 12 residues. CDR1 and CDR2 from the germline V gene are PRHDT and FYEKMQ (reference sequence). CDR3 sequence reads: CASKREGLEQYF. CDR3 bases: TGTGCCAGCAAACGGGAGGGGTTAGAGCAGTACTTC.

The chain is built from TRBV6-1 and TRBJ2-7, with 8 nucleotides matching TRBD1. CDR1 and CDR2 (germline): MNHNS, SASEGT. The CDR3 consists of 13 residues. With 9 bases clipped from V and 2 bases from J, the junction kept 6 bases outside the gene matches. The CDR3 DNA follows: TGTGCCAGTGGCCAGGGGGCCCCCTACGAGCAGTACTTC. Amino acids: CASGQGAPYEQYF.

J is TRBJ2-7 and V is TRBV7-9; 7 bases match TRBD1. The V gene's germline CDR1 is SEHNR and CDR2 FQNEAQ (reference sequence). J lost 0 bases, V lost 4 bases, and 12 bases had no gene match. CDR3 length equals 17 residues. In DNA, the CDR3 is TGTGCCAGCAGCTCGGCAGTGGGGACAGCCAACTCCTACGAGCAGTACTTC. Amino acids: CASSSAVGTANSYEQYF.

The chain has TRBV30 and TRBJ2-1; 8 bases align to TRBD1. Germline lookup yields CDR1 GTSNPN and CDR2 SVGIG (reference sequence). CDR3 length: 12 amino acids. V dropped 5 bases and J dropped 3; count of bases not matched to a gene: 0. Written as DNA, the CDR3 is TGTGCCTGGGGGACAGGCTACAATGAGCAGTTCTTC. Its protein product is CAWGTGYNEQFF. Combining the CDR3 with reference TRBV30 and TRBJ2-1 gives the whole variable domain SQTIHQWPATLVQPVGSPLSLECTVEGTSNPNLYWYRQAAGRGLQLLFYSVGIGQISSEVPQNLSASRPQDRQFILSSKKLLLSDSGFYLCAWGTGYNEQFFGPGTRLTVL.

V gene TRBV5-1 combines with J gene TRBJ2-5, with TRBD1 matching 8 bases. CDR1 is SGHRS, CDR2 YFSETQ, per germline. This CDR3 is built from 15 residues. V lost 4 bases, J lost 2 bases, and 7 bases stayed unmatched. The CDR3 DNA reads as TGCGCCAGCAGCGTGGGACAGGCTGTTCAAGAGACCCAGTACTTC. Encoded protein: CASSVGQAVQETQYF.

V usage is TRBV28 and J usage is TRBJ2-1, with D maybe TRBD1 (6 bases). The germline gives CDR1 MDHEN, CDR2 SYDVKM. The CDR3 extends over 14 amino acids. The V end was cut by 4 bases, the J end by 7 bases, with 14 bases between. CDR3 protein: CASSSGGRVNEQFF. Here the CDR3 DNA reads TGTGCCAGCAGTTCTGGGGGCAGGGTGAATGAGCAGTTCTTC.

On this clone: The sample holds other DNA sequences that translate to the same CDR3. The chain links TRBV30 to TRBJ1-1; TRBD1 aligns across 8 bases. The CDR3 spans 13 residues. The germline V gene has CDR1 GTSNPN and CDR2 SVGIG (reference sequence). Trimming removed 2 bases from V and 5 bases from J; junction bases left unmatched: 4. The CDR3 DNA sequence: TGTGCCTGGAGTTATACAGGGGGAACTGAAGCTTTCTTT. As protein: CAWSYTGGTEAFF.

In its sample, this clone was seen once. V gene TRBV7-9 combines with J gene TRBJ2-2; TRBD2 matches 12 bases. The CDR3 is made up of 15 amino acids. From germline, CDR1 is SEHNR and CDR2 FQNEAQ (reference sequence). With 5 bases clipped from V and 5 bases from J, the junction kept 3 bases outside the gene matches. CDR3 sequence: CASSPGLAGTGELFF. The CDR3 nucleotides are TGTGCCAGCAGCCCAGGACTAGCGGGGACCGGGGAGCTGTTTTTT.

V is TRBV5-4 and J is TRBJ2-7; 9 bases map to TRBD1. Germline CDR1 is SGHNT and CDR2 is YYREEE (reference sequence). This CDR3 is built from 15 residues. V was clipped by 5 bases and J by 5 bases; unmatched bases: 11. The CDR3 bases are TGTGCCAGCAGTCTTACCGGGACAGGGATCCACGAGCAGTACTTC. Translated, it gives CASSLTGTGIHEQYF.

The chain employs TRBV15 and TRBJ2-7, with D hard to call. Germline CDR1 is LNHNV and CDR2 is YYDKDF (reference sequence). Trimming removed 4 bases from V and 0 bases from J, with 10 bases in between. CDR3 length: 14 amino acids. The CDR3: CATSNGGSSYEQYF. The CDR3 coding sequence is TGTGCCACCAGCAACGGCGGAAGCTCCTACGAGCAGTACTTC.

Turning to this clone: In the same sample, other DNA sequences code for this CDR3. The chain combines TRBV5-1 with TRBJ1-6, with D possibly TRBD1 on 5 matching bases. CDR1 and CDR2 from the germline V gene are SGHRS and YFSETQ. The ends were cut back, 4 bases at V and 9 bases at J, with 11 bases in the middle. The CDR3 contains 13 residues. CDR3 region: CASSPEGTSPLHF. DNA of the CDR3: TGCGCCAGCAGCCCCGAGGGGACTTCACCCCTCCACTTT.

The chain uses TRBV28 and TRBJ2-1, with D perhaps TRBD1 or TRBD2 (6 bases each). Germline V gives CDR1 MDHEN, CDR2 SYDVKM. This CDR3 region has 15 residues. V was shortened by 7 bases and J by 1 base, with 14 bases between the two germline ends. The CDR3 DNA reads TGTGCCAGCACCCAAGGGGGAGGATCCTACAATGAGCAGTTCTTC. It codes for CASTQGGGSYNEQFF.

The V and J genes are TRBV27 and TRBJ2-3, with D possibly being TRBD1 (6 bases). Germline CDR1 MNHEY, CDR2 SMNVEV (reference sequence). V lost 3 bases, J lost 0 bases, and 16 bases lay in between. The CDR3 is 17 residues long. The CDR3 is CASSFGTTTSSTDTQYF. In DNA, the CDR3 is TGTGCCAGCAGTTTCGGGACAACGACGTCTAGCACAGATACGCAGTATTTT.

The genes are TRBV18 and TRBJ2-3, with 8 bases that match TRBD1. V trimming: 1 base; J trimming: 0 bases; junction bases outside the gene matches: 0. Per germline, CDR1 KGHSH and CDR2 LQKENI. The CDR3 consists of 15 residues. The CDR3 nucleotides are TGTGCCAGCTCACCACGGGACAGGAGCACAGATACGCAGTATTTT. It translates to CASSPRDRSTDTQYF.

The rearrangement links TRBV2 to TRBJ2-2, with 7 bases fitting TRBD2. CDR1 SNHLY and CDR2 FYNNEI come from the germline V gene. With 6 bases clipped from V and 3 bases from J, the junction kept 4 bases outside the gene matches. The CDR3 consists of 14 residues. CDR3 region: CASRGTTYTGELFF. DNA of the CDR3: TGTGCCAGCAGGGGGACTACCTACACCGGGGAGCTGTTTTTT.

In regard to this clone: The sample carries other DNA sequences with the same CDR3. The J gene is TRBJ2-3, the V gene TRBV10-3; no definite D call. V gave up 4 bases and J gave up 4 bases, with 6 bases separating them. This CDR3 region has 12 residues. Germline CDR1 ENHRY, CDR2 SYGVKD. CDR3 nucleotides: TGTGCCATCAGTGTTTCGTCAGATACGCAGTATTTT. Amino acids: CAISVSSDTQYF.

The chain combines TRBV6-5 with TRBJ2-7, with D perhaps matching TRBD2 (6 bases). This CDR3 has 14 amino acids. The germline CDR1 and CDR2 sequences are MNHEY and SVGAGI. V was shortened by 4 bases and J by 3 bases, with 13 bases between the two germline ends. CDR3 bases: TGTGCCAGCAGTTCAACTTGGGGAGGCTACGAGCAGTACTTC. As protein: CASSSTWGGYEQYF.

This rearrangement joins TRBV25-1 to TRBJ2-7; 9 nucleotides align to TRBD1. CDR1 is MGHDK, CDR2 SYGVNS, per germline. V lost 0 bases and J lost 6; bases outside the gene matches: 6. This CDR3 is built from 15 residues. The CDR3 protein is CASSEYRGQGGEQYF. In DNA form, the CDR3 reads TGTGCCAGCAGTGAATATAGGGGACAGGGTGGCGAGCAGTACTTC.

V is TRBV19 and J is TRBJ2-3, with 13 positions matching TRBD2. This CDR3 has 16 residues. From germline, CDR1 is LNHDA and CDR2 SQIVND (reference sequence). With 4 bases clipped from V and 2 bases from J, the junction kept 3 bases outside the gene matches. CDR3 in amino acids: CASSKGLAGHTDTQYF. In DNA, the CDR3 is TGTGCCAGTAGTAAGGGACTAGCGGGGCACACAGATACGCAGTATTTT. Variable domain in full (rest from reference TRBV19 and TRBJ2-3): DGGITQSPKYLFRKEGQNVTLSCEQNLNHDAMYWYRQDPGQGLRLIYYSQIVNDFQKGDIAEGYSVSREKKESFPLTVTSAQKNPTAFYLCASSKGLAGHTDTQYFGPGTRLTVL.

This clone was seen just once. The chain is built from TRBV4-2 and TRBJ1-2; D remains unclear. The V end was cut by 1 base, the J end by 2 bases, with 5 bases between. Germline loops: CDR1 LGHNA, CDR2 YNFKEQ. The CDR3 length is 13 residues. The CDR3 reads CASSQAGNYGYTF. The CDR3, as DNA: TGTGCCAGCAGCCAAGCCGGAAACTATGGCTACACCTTC.

The chain employs TRBV5-1 and TRBJ1-1, with a tentative D call TRBD1 (6 bases). V lost 2 bases and J 3 bases, leaving 14 bases between the germline ends. This CDR3 spans 15 amino acids. CDR1 and CDR2 (germline): SGHRS, YFSETQ. The CDR3, as DNA: TGCGCCAGCAGCTTACAGGGAAAAGGGGACACTGAAGCTTTCTTT. Its translation is CASSLQGKGDTEAFF.

Only one count was recorded for this clone. J is TRBJ2-4 and V is TRBV11-2; D unclear. The CDR3 spans 14 residues. Germline values: CDR1 SGHAT, CDR2 FQNNGV. V was clipped by 3 bases and J by 0 bases, with 6 bases between them. CDR3 residues: CASSFMLAKNIQYF. CDR3 in DNA: TGTGCCAGCAGCTTTATGCTAGCCAAAAACATTCAGTACTTC.

The V call is TRBV10-3, the J call TRBJ1-4; the D is unclear. CDR3 size: 16 residues. Looked up from germline, CDR1 is ENHRY and CDR2 is SYGVKD. Trimming removed 0 bases at V and 0 bases at J, with 8 bases between. CDR3 in DNA: TGTGCCATCAGTGAGTCGGCCGCTGCAACTAATGAAAAACTGTTTTTT. This sequence encodes CAISESAAATNEKLFF.

This chain uses TRBV5-1 with TRBJ2-3; 8 nucleotides match TRBD2. The germline V gene encodes CDR1 SGHRS and CDR2 YFSETQ. CDR3 length equals 15 residues. V lost 4 bases and J lost 6; bases outside the gene matches: 10. The CDR3 nucleotides read TGCGCCAGCAGCAACAGCGGGGGCCGGGGGGATACGCAGTATTTT. This codes for CASSNSGGRGDTQYF.

The chain links TRBV7-2 to TRBJ2-7; 8 positions agree with TRBD2. This CDR3 comprises 14 residues. V lost 3 bases, J lost 3 bases, and 4 bases stayed unmatched. CDR1 and CDR2 from the germline V gene are SGHTA and FQGNSA. As DNA, the CDR3 is TGTGCCAGCAGCTTCTGGACTAGCAGCTACGAGCAGTACTTC. As protein: CASSFWTSSYEQYF.

In the case of this clone: Other nucleotide sequences in the sample specify the same CDR3. The chain employs TRBV28 and TRBJ1-4, with TRBD1 matching over 7 bases. Germline CDR1 is MDHEN and CDR2 is SYDVKM. V shed 6 bases and J 8 bases; nucleotides not matched to a gene: 9. This CDR3 spans 14 amino acids. The CDR3 spells CASSPSGGGEKLFF. CDR3 sequence (DNA): TGTGCCAGCAGCCCATCAGGGGGAGGAGAAAAACTGTTTTTT.

This chain uses TRBV21-1 with TRBJ2-2; the table's D call, TRBD2, has no DNA check behind it. TRBV21-1 is assigned pseudogene status. The CDR3 has 14 residues. CDR3 residues: CASSKGARRGELFF. The CDR3 nucleotides are TGTGCCAGCAGCAAAGGCGCTCGAAGAGGGGAGCTGTTTTTT.

CDR3: CASSRIPGGTYEQYF. The CDR3 nucleotides are TGTGCCAGCAGCCGAATCCCGGGCGGTACCTACGAGCAGTACTTC. J is TRBJ2-7 and V is TRBV7-8; D not resolved. Germline CDR1 reads SGHVS; CDR2 reads FQNEAQ. This CDR3 spans 15 amino acids. V gave up 5 bases and J gave up 2 bases, with 16 bases separating them.